The 31 T cell receptor beta chains below all came from one sample that was sequenced in a study of Graves' ophthalmopathy and Graves' hyperthyroidism. RNA transcripts provided the template for amplifying TCR beta CDR3 regions. Scientists carried out first-round RT-PCR using HTBI primers and then a second-round multiplex PCR. MiXCR, applied by TCRdb to the multiplex PCR reads, yields one record per CDR3 protein. This sample has roughly 300,000 distinct CDR3 sequences, with around a sixth found just once. The specimen was peripheral blood. Receptor source: an adult man with Graves' ophthalmopathy.

This clonotype has a count of ten or more. The chain carries TRBV7-2 and TRBJ2-5, with D perhaps TRBD2 (6 bases). This CDR3 is 14 amino acids long. Trimming left V 1 base short and J 5 bases short, with 11 bases between. CDR1 is SGHTA, CDR2 FQGNSA, per germline. The CDR3 nucleotides read TGTGCCAGCAGCTTAGAGGCGGGGCGGGAGACCCAGTACTTC. It codes for CASSLEAGRETQYF.

The table lists this clonotype with many counts. The J gene is TRBJ1-2, the V gene TRBV11-2; 7 nucleotides match TRBD1. This CDR3 is built from 16 residues. Germline loops: CDR1 SGHAT, CDR2 FQNNGV. V lost 5 bases to trimming and J lost 5 bases; unmatched junction nucleotides: 14. For the CDR3, the DNA is TGTGCCAGCAGCCCGAGCAACAACAGGGGACGGTATGGCTACACCTTC. Amino acid sequence: CASSPSNNRGRYGYTF.

This clonotype was observed many times. V and J are TRBV6-1 and TRBJ2-5; 9 bases align to TRBD1. Germline-derived CDR1 and CDR2 are MNHNS and SASEGT. This CDR3 spans 14 amino acids. With 6 bases clipped from V and 6 bases from J, the junction kept 8 bases outside the gene matches. CDR3 protein: CASSLDRGRKTQYF. In nucleotides, the CDR3 is TGTGCCAGCAGCCTGGACAGGGGCAGAAAGACCCAGTACTTC.

The table lists this clonotype with many counts. The chain combines TRBV4-1 with TRBJ2-5, with D tentatively TRBD2 (6 bases). Trimming left V 0 bases short and J 1 base short, with 6 bases between. CDR1 and CDR2 from the germline V gene are MGHRA and YSYEKL. CDR3 length: 14 residues. This chain's CDR3 is CASSQETSQETQYF. CDR3 coding DNA: TGCGCCAGCAGCCAAGAGACTAGCCAAGAGACCCAGTACTTC.

This clonotype has only a few counts. The gene calls are TRBV28 and TRBJ2-7; tentatively, D is TRBD1 (5 bases). The CDR3 contains 10 residues. Germline loops: CDR1 MDHEN, CDR2 SYDVKM. The V end was cut by 8 bases, the J end by 6 bases, with 8 bases between. The CDR3 DNA reads as TGTGCCAGCGGTAGGGGCGAGCAGTACTTC. It codes for CASGRGEQYF.

This clonotype was observed at least ten times. The J gene is TRBJ1-1, the V gene TRBV19; 10 nucleotides agree with TRBD1. Germline trimming cut 8 bases from V and 1 base from J; bases unmatched to any gene: 7. The CDR3 has 15 residues. Germline V lookup: CDR1 LNHDA, CDR2 SQIVND (reference sequence). CDR3 sequence reads: CASRRDRGENTEAFF. The CDR3 region has the DNA TGTGCCAGTCGCCGGGACAGGGGTGAGAACACTGAAGCTTTCTTT.

This clonotype was counted at least ten times. This chain uses TRBV3-1 with TRBJ1-5, with D unclear. Trimming pared 1 base from V and 6 bases from J, leaving 10 bases between. Germline values: CDR1 LGHDT, CDR2 YNNKEL (reference sequence). The CDR3 is 14 residues long. The CDR3 DNA is TGTGCCAGCAGCCAAGGAGTCGGGTTTCAGCCCCAGCATTTT. This encodes CASSQGVGFQPQHF. The full variable domain, rest sourced from reference TRBV3-1 and TRBJ1-5, is DTAVSQTPKYLVTQMGNDKSIKCEQNLGHDTMYWYKQDSKKFLKIMFSYNNKELIINETVPNRFSPKSPDKAHLNLHINSLELGDSAVYFCASSQGVGFQPQHFGDGTRLSIL.

At least ten counts were recorded for this clonotype. The rearrangement uses TRBV27 and TRBJ2-7, with D perhaps being TRBD1 or TRBD2 (6 bases each). V was cut by 7 bases and J by 4 bases, with 20 bases left in between. The CDR3 runs 15 residues. Germline values: CDR1 MNHEY, CDR2 SMNVEV (reference sequence). In DNA form, the CDR3 reads TGTGCCAGCACCTTATACGGAGGGGGGCCGTACGAGCAGTACTTC. Its protein is CASTLYGGGPYEQYF.

This clonotype was counted at least ten times. This chain uses TRBV6-1 with TRBJ2-3; D might be TRBD2 (5 bases). Germline CDR1 is MNHNS and CDR2 is SASEGT. The germline V and J ends were trimmed by 5 bases and 3 bases, with 15 bases remaining between them. The CDR3 length is 15 residues. CDR3 in amino acids: CASSPSLAQTDTQYF. In DNA form, the CDR3 reads TGTGCCAGCAGTCCCTCCTTAGCGCAGACAGATACGCAGTATTTT.

Only one count was recorded for this clonotype. The V and J genes are TRBV6-1 and TRBJ2-5; 9 nucleotides match TRBD2. The CDR3 has 15 amino acids. Germline CDR1 MNHNS, CDR2 SASEGT. The V gene end was trimmed by 6 bases and the J gene end by 2 bases; junction bases not matched to a gene: 7. The CDR3 DNA sequence: TGTGCCAGCAGGGGGGCGGGAGGGCCTCAAGAGACCCAGTACTTC. Translating gives CASRGAGGPQETQYF.

This clonotype was picked up many times. This rearrangement joins TRBV12-3 or TRBV12-4 to TRBJ1-5; 9 nucleotides agree with TRBD1. The junction had 14 bases not matched to a gene; V was cut back by 5 bases and J by 6 bases. The CDR3 is 17 residues long. The CDR3 DNA follows: TGTGCCAGCAGTGGCGGGACAGGGTTAAATTCAGGTCAGCCCCAGCATTTT. It codes for CASSGGTGLNSGQPQHF.

Ten or more counts support this clonotype. The CDR3, as DNA: TGTGCCAGTAGTGGCGGGGGACAGCGAAGAGAGACCCAGTACTTC. Translated: CASSGGGQRRETQYF. This chain joins TRBV19 and TRBJ2-5, with D possibly being TRBD1 or TRBD2 (7 bases each). V gave up 5 bases and J gave up 4 bases, with 17 bases separating them. CDR1 and CDR2 from the germline V gene are LNHDA and SQIVND (reference sequence). This CDR3 has 15 amino acids.

This clonotype was detected many times. The rearrangement uses TRBV12-3 or TRBV12-4 and TRBJ2-7; 7 bases line up with TRBD2. This CDR3 spans 14 amino acids. Unmatched junction bases numbered 8, after V lost 8 bases and J lost 1 base. DNA of the CDR3: TGTGCCAGCGCCACGGGAGCGGGGTCCTACGAGCAGTACTTC. This translates into CASATGAGSYEQYF.

This clonotype was seen ten or more times. This chain uses TRBV6-1 with TRBJ1-5; D is ambiguous. From germline, CDR1 is MNHNS and CDR2 SASEGT. The CDR3 spans 15 residues. Deletions cut 1 base from V and 7 bases from J, with 14 bases between. Here the CDR3 reads CASSEGSLNIQPQHF. For the CDR3, the DNA is TGTGCCAGCAGTGAAGGGTCCCTAAATATACAGCCCCAGCATTTT.

This clonotype was counted many times. The chain carries TRBV11-2 and TRBJ2-5, with 8 nucleotides matching TRBD2. The trim removed 5 bases at V and 5 bases at J, leaving 19 bases unmatched. This CDR3 region has 18 residues. CDR1 is SGHAT, CDR2 FQNNGV, per germline. The CDR3 sequence: CASSTTALGGLAWETQYF. In DNA form, the CDR3 reads TGTGCCAGCAGCACCACTGCTCTAGGCGGACTAGCTTGGGAGACCCAGTACTTC.

This clonotype occurred many times. V gene TRBV20-1 combines with J gene TRBJ1-2; 11 bases map to TRBD1. Germline loops: CDR1 DFQATT, CDR2 SNEGSKA (reference sequence). V was clipped by 3 bases and J by 14 bases; unmatched bases: 11. This CDR3 is 13 amino acids long. The CDR3 protein is CSARARDRGSSTF. The CDR3, as DNA: TGCAGTGCTAGGGCCCGGGACAGGGGGTCGTCTACCTTC.

This clonotype showed up many times. This rearrangement joins TRBV9 to TRBJ2-7; D not resolved. With 0 bases removed from V and 3 bases from J, the gap between germline ends came to 7 bases. CDR3 length equals 13 residues. Germline CDR1 and CDR2: SGDLS and YYNGEE. The CDR3: CASSVEDGYEQYF. CDR3 DNA sequence: TGTGCCAGCAGCGTAGAGGACGGCTACGAGCAGTACTTC.

This clonotype was seen ten or more times. The chain is built from TRBV11-2 and TRBJ1-2, with 8 bases matching TRBD1. V shed 0 bases and J 8 bases; nucleotides not matched to a gene: 5. Germline lookup yields CDR1 SGHAT and CDR2 FQNNGV. This CDR3 region has 14 residues. The CDR3 region is CASSLDRGQGGYTF. In DNA, the CDR3 is TGTGCCAGCAGCTTAGATCGTGGACAGGGAGGCTACACCTTC.

This clonotype was observed many times. The chain is built from TRBV5-6 and TRBJ1-2; D is unresolved. This CDR3 is built from 13 residues. V gave up 0 bases and J gave up 4 bases, with 7 bases separating them. Germline CDR1 SGHDT, CDR2 YYEEEE. CDR3 region: CASSLGPAYGYTF. For the CDR3, the DNA is TGTGCCAGCAGCTTGGGACCGGCCTATGGCTACACCTTC.

Many counts were recorded for this clonotype. This chain uses TRBV11-1 with TRBJ2-2; 8 bases align to TRBD2. V trimming: 4 bases; J trimming: 6 bases; junction bases outside the gene matches: 10. This CDR3 region has 16 residues. CDR1 is SGHAT and CDR2 is FQDESV in the germline V gene (reference sequence). In DNA, the CDR3 is TGTGCCAGCAGCTCACGGACTAGCCGAGGATCCGGGGAGCTGTTTTTT. Translation gives CASSSRTSRGSGELFF.

This clonotype was found many times. Written as DNA, the CDR3 is TGTGCCAGCAGTTTACTGCGGGAAACCCTGGTCGAGCAGTACTTC. Translating gives CASSLLRETLVEQYF. The chain uses TRBV28 and TRBJ2-7, with D possibly matching TRBD2 (6 bases). The V and J ends lost 2 bases and 6 bases respectively, with 17 bases between them. Germline V CDR1 and CDR2: MDHEN, SYDVKM. The CDR3 sequence is 15 residues long. The full variable domain, its missing parts supplied by reference TRBV28 and TRBJ2-7, is DVKVTQSSRYLVKRTGEKVFLECVQDMDHENMFWYRQDPGLGLRLIYFSYDVKMKEKGDIPEGYSVSREKKERFSLILESASTNQTSMYLCASSLLRETLVEQYFGPGTRLTVT.

This clonotype came up many times. V and J are TRBV27 and TRBJ2-7, with 11 bases lining up with TRBD1. CDR1 is MNHEY and CDR2 is SMNVEV in the germline V gene (reference sequence). The V and J ends lost 5 bases and 0 bases, in that order; junction bases with no gene match: 6. The CDR3 consists of 16 residues. CDR3 DNA: TGTGCCAGCAGTCCACGGACAGGGGGCTTCTCCTACGAGCAGTACTTC. Translation: CASSPRTGGFSYEQYF.

This clonotype was recorded many times. This chain links TRBV30 with TRBJ1-2; no clear D gene. The CDR3 extends over 12 amino acids. CDR1 and CDR2 (germline): GTSNPN, SVGIG (reference sequence). V dropped 0 bases and J dropped 8 bases, with 10 bases sitting between them. CDR3 in DNA: TGTGCCTGGAGTGTACGAGGGCAGGGCTACACCTTC. This translates into CAWSVRGQGYTF.

This clonotype was seen ten or more times. The chain is built from TRBV28 and TRBJ1-5; possible D gene TRBD1, 6 bases. Per germline, CDR1 MDHEN and CDR2 SYDVKM. V was pared by 5 bases and J by 0 bases, with 8 bases between. This CDR3 is 14 amino acids long. This CDR3 is CASSNRVSNQPQHF. The CDR3 nucleotides read TGTGCCAGCAGTAACAGGGTTAGCAATCAGCCCCAGCATTTT.

This clonotype appeared many times. At one of its ends the junction is not consistent with the germline gene, which may arise from a read error. This chain connects TRBV29-1 to TRBJ2-5; D possibly matches TRBD1 or TRBD2 (6 bases each). The CDR3 is 16 amino acids. Germline V gene sequence: CDR1 SQVTM, CDR2 ANQGSEA. CDR3 sequence: CSVPGAVLARQETQYF. The CDR3 DNA is TGTAGCGTCCCGGGGGCCGTTCTGGCGAGACAAGAGACCCAGTACTTC.

This clonotype was picked up many times. CDR3 sequence (DNA): TGCAGCGTGCGGGCACCCCCGGGACAGGACTATGGCTACACCTTC. Translated, it gives CSVRAPPGQDYGYTF. The gene calls are TRBV29-1 and TRBJ1-2; 8 bases fit TRBD1. CDR1 is SQVTM, CDR2 ANQGSEA, per germline. Trimming took 6 bases from V and 3 from J; bases not matched to a gene: 12. The CDR3 contains 15 residues. Together with reference TRBV29-1 and TRBJ1-2, the CDR3 gives the full variable domain: SAVISQKPSRDICQRGTSLTIQCQVDSQVTMMFWYRQQPGQSLTLIATANQGSEATYESGFVIDKFPISRPNLTFSTLTVSNMSPEDSSIYLCSVRAPPGQDYGYTFGSGTRLTVV.

This clonotype was detected many times. The chain has TRBV5-1 and TRBJ2-7, with D perhaps matching TRBD2 (6 bases). Trimming pared 3 bases from V and 3 bases from J, leaving 10 bases between. CDR3 length: 13 amino acids. Germline lookup yields CDR1 SGHRS and CDR2 YFSETQ. This chain's CDR3 is CASSWDSYYEQYF. DNA for the CDR3: TGCGCCAGCAGCTGGGACTCCTACTACGAGCAGTACTTC.

V usage is TRBV7-6 and J usage is TRBJ2-1, with D possibly TRBD2 on 6 matching bases. This CDR3 is 14 amino acids long. Trimming pared 0 bases from V and 6 bases from J, leaving 9 bases between. Germline V gene data show CDR1 as SGHVS and CDR2 as FNYEAQ. CDR3 amino acids: CASSLAAGFNEQFF. The CDR3 nucleotides are TGTGCCAGCAGCTTAGCCGCGGGATTCAATGAGCAGTTCTTC. The complete variable domain, with remaining parts taken from reference TRBV7-6 and TRBJ2-1, reads GAGVSQSPRYKVTKRGQDVALRCDPISGHVSLYWYRQALGQGPEFLTYFNYEAQQDKSGLPNDRFSAERPEGSISTLTIQRTEQRDSAMYRCASSLAAGFNEQFFGPGTRLTVL.

This clonotype was counted at least ten times. The chain couples TRBV6-2 or TRBV6-3 to TRBJ1-5, with D tentatively TRBD1 (5 bases). The V end lost 0 bases, the J end lost 0 bases, and 24 bases lay between the germline ends. CDR1 and CDR2 from the germline V gene are MNHEY and SVGEGT. The CDR3 is 21 amino acids. The CDR3 DNA reads as TGTGCCAGCAGTTACTCCGGAGGGGCCGGCGGTTGGATCTATAGCAATCAGCCCCAGCATTTT. Translation gives CASSYSGGAGGWIYSNQPQHF.

This clonotype occurred many times. The CDR3 coding sequence is TGCGCCAGCAGCGCAACCAGGGGGAACACTGAAGCTTTCTTT. Its translation: CASSATRGNTEAFF. This sequence joins TRBV5-1 and TRBJ1-1, with TRBD1 as a possible D gene (6 bases). CDR1 is SGHRS, CDR2 YFSETQ, per germline. Trimming removed 4 bases at V and 1 base at J, with 11 bases between. CDR3 length: 14 residues.

The sample holds many counts of this clonotype. The rearrangement uses TRBV20-1 and TRBJ1-1; D is ambiguous. The germline V gene encodes CDR1 DFQATT and CDR2 SNEGSKA (reference sequence). Trimming pared 7 bases from V and 0 bases from J, leaving 15 bases between. The CDR3 length is 14 residues. The chain's CDR3 is CSGPPGSMNTEAFF. Written as DNA, the CDR3 is TGCAGTGGCCCCCCTGGTTCTATGAACACTGAAGCTTTCTTT.